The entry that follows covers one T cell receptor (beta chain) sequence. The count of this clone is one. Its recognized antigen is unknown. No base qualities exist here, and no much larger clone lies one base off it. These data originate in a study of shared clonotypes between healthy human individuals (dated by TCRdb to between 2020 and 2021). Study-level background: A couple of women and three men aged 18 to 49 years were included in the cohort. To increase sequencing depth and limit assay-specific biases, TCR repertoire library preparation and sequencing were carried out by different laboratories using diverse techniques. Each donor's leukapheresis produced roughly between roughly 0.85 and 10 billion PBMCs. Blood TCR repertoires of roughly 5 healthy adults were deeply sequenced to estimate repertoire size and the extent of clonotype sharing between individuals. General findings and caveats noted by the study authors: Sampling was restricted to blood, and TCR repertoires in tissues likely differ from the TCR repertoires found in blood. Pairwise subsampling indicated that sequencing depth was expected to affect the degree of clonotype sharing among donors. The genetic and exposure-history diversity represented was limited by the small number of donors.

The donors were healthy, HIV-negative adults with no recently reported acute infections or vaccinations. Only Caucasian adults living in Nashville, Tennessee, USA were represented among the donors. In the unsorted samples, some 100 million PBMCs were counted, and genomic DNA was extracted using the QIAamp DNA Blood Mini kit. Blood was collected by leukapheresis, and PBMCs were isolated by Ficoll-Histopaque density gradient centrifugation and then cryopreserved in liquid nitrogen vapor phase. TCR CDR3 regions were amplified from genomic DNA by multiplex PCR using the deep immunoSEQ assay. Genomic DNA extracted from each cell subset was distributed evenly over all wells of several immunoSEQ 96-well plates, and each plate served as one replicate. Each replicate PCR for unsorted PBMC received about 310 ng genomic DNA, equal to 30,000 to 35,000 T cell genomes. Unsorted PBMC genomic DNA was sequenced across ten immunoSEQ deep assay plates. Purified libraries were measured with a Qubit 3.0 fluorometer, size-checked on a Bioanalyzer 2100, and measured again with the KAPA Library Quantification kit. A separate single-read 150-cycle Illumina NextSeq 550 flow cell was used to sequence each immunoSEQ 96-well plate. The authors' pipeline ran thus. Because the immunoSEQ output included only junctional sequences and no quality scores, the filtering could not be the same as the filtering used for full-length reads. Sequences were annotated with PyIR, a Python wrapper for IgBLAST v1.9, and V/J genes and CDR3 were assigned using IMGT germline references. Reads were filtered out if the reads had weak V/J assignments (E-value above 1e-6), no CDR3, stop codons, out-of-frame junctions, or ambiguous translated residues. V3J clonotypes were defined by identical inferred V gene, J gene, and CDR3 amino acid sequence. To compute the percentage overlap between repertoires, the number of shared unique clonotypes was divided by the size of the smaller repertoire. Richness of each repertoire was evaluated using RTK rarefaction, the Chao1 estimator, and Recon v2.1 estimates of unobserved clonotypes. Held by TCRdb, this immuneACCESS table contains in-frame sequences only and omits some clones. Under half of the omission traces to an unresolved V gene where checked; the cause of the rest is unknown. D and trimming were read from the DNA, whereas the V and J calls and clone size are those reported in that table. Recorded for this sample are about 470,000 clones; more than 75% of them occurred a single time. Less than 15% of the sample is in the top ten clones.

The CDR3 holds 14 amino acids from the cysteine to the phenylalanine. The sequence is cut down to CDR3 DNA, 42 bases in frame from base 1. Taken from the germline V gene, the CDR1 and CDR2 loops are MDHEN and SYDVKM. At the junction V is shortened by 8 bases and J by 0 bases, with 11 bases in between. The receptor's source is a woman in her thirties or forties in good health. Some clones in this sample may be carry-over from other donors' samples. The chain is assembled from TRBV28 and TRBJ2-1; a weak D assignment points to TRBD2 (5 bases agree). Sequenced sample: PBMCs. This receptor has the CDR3 CASYSGRSYNEQFF. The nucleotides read TGTGCCAGCTACAGCGGCCGCTCCTACAATGAGCAGTTCTTC.